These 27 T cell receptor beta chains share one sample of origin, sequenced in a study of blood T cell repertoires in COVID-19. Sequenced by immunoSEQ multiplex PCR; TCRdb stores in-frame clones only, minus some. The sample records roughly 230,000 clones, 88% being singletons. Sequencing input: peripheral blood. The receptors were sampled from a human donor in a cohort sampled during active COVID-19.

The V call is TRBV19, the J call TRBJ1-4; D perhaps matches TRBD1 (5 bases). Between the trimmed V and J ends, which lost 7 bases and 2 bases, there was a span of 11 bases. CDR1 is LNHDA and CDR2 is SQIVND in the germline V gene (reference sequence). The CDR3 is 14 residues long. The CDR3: CASTRVGTNEKLFF. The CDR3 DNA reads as TGTGCCAGTACCAGGGTCGGGACTAATGAAAAACTGTTTTTT.

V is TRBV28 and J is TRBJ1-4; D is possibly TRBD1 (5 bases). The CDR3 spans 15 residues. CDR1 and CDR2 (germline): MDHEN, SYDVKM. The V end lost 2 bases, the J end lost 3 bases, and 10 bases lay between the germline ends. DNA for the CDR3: TGTGCCAGCAGTTTAGCCCCGGGGGCTAATGAAAAACTGTTTTTT. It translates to CASSLAPGANEKLFF.

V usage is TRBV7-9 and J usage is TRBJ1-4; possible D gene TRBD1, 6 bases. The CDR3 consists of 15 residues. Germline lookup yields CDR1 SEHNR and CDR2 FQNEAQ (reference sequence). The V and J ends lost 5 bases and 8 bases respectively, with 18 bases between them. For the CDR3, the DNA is TGTGCCAGCAGCACCCGCGGCACAGGGAACGAAAAACTGTTTTTT. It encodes CASSTRGTGNEKLFF.

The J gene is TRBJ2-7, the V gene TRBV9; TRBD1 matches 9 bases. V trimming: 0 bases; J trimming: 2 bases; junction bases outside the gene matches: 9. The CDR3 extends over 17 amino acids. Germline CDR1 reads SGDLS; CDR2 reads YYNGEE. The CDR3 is CASSVEGWGTGTYEQYF. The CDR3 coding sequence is TGTGCCAGCAGCGTAGAGGGTTGGGGGACAGGGACCTACGAGCAGTACTTC.

In nucleotides, the CDR3 is TGCGCCAGCAGCTTGCCTGGGGCGGGGGAGCAGTACTTC. It yields the protein CASSLPGAGEQYF. J is TRBJ2-7 and V is TRBV5-1, with D tentatively TRBD2 (6 bases). This CDR3 spans 13 amino acids. Germline loops: CDR1 SGHRS, CDR2 YFSETQ. The V end was cut by 1 base, the J end by 7 bases, with 12 bases between.

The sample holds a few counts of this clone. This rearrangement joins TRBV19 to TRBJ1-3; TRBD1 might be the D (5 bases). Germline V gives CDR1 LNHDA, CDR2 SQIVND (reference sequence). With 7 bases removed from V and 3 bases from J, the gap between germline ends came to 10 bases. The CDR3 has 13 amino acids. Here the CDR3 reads CASKIGHGNTIYF. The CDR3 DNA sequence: TGTGCCAGTAAAATCGGACATGGAAACACCATATATTTT.

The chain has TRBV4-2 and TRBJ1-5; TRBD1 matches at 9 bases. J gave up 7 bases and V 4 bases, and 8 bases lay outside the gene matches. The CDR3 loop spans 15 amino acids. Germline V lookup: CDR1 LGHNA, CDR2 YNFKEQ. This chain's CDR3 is CASSLNRGRGQPQHF. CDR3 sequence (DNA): TGTGCCAGCAGCCTTAACAGGGGGCGGGGACAGCCCCAGCATTTT.

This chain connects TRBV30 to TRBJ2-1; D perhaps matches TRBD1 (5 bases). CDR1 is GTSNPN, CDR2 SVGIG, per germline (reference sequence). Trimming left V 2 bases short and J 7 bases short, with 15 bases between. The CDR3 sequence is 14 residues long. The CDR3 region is CAWSRGRVGNEQFF. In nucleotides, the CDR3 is TGTGCCTGGAGTAGAGGCAGGGTTGGGAATGAGCAGTTCTTC. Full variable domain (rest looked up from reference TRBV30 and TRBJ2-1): SQTIHQWPATLVQPVGSPLSLECTVEGTSNPNLYWYRQAAGRGLQLLFYSVGIGQISSEVPQNLSASRPQDRQFILSSKKLLLSDSGFYLCAWSRGRVGNEQFFGPGTRLTVL.

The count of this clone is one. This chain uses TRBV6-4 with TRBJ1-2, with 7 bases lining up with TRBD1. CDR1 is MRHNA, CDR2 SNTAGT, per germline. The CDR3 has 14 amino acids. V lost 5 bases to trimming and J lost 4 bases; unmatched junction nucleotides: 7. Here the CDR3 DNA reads TGTGCCAGCAGTTCGGGACAGAGTTCCTATGGCTACACCTTC. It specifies CASSSGQSSYGYTF.

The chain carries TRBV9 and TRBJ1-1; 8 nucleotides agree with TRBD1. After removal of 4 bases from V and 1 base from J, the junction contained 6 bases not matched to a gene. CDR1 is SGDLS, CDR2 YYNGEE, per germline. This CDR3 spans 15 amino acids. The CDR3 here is CASSKGQAPNTEAFF. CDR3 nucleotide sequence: TGTGCCAGCAGCAAGGGACAGGCTCCGAACACTGAAGCTTTCTTT.

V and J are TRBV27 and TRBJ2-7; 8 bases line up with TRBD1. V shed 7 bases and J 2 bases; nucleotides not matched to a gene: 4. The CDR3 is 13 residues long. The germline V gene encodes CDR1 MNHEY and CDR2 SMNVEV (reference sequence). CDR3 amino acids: CASKRQGPYEQYF. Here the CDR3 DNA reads TGTGCCAGCAAACGACAGGGGCCCTACGAGCAGTACTTC.

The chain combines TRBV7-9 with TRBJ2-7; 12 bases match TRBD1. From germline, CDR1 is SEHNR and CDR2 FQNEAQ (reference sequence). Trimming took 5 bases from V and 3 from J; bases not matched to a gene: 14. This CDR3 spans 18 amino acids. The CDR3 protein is CASSPGQGAGVGGYEQYF. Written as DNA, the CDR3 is TGTGCCAGCAGCCCGGGACAGGGGGCCGGTGTAGGGGGCTACGAGCAGTACTTC. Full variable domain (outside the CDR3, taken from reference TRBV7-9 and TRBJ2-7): DTGVSQNPRHKITKRGQNVTFRCDPISEHNRLYWYRQTLGQGPEFLTYFQNEAQLEKSRLLSDRFSAERPKGSFSTLEIQRTEQGDSAMYLCASSPGQGAGVGGYEQYFGPGTRLTVT.

CDR3 loop: CASSSPGGSFHEQYF. CDR3 nucleotide sequence: TGTGCCAGCAGTTCACCGGGCGGGAGCTTCCACGAGCAGTACTTC. The chain combines TRBV27 with TRBJ2-7, with 7 positions matching TRBD2. This CDR3 has 15 residues. J was trimmed by 5 bases and V by 4 bases; bases with no gene match: 11. CDR1 and CDR2 from the germline V gene are MNHEY and SMNVEV (reference sequence).

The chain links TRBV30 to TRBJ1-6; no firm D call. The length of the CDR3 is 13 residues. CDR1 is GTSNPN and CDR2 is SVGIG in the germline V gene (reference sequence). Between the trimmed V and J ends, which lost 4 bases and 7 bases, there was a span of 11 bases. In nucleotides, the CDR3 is TGTGCCTGGAACCGGGATCTGAATTCACCCCTCCACTTT. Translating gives CAWNRDLNSPLHF. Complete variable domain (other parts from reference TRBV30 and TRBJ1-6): SQTIHQWPATLVQPVGSPLSLECTVEGTSNPNLYWYRQAAGRGLQLLFYSVGIGQISSEVPQNLSASRPQDRQFILSSKKLLLSDSGFYLCAWNRDLNSPLHFGNGTRLTVT.

The DNA of the CDR3 is TGTGCCAGCAGGCACGGGACTAGGCCCTACGAGCAGTACTTC. It encodes CASRHGTRPYEQYF. V and J are TRBV2 and TRBJ2-7; TRBD2 aligns across 8 bases. Germline V lookup: CDR1 SNHLY, CDR2 FYNNEI. The CDR3 is 14 residues long. J lost 2 bases, V lost 6 bases, and 6 bases had no gene match.

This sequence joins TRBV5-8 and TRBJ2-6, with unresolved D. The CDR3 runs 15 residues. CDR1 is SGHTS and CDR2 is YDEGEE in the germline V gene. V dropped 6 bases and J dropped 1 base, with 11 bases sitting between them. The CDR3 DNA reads TGTGCCAGCACCTTCCCCAGTTCTGGGGCCAACGTCCTGACTTTC. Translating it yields CASTFPSSGANVLTF.

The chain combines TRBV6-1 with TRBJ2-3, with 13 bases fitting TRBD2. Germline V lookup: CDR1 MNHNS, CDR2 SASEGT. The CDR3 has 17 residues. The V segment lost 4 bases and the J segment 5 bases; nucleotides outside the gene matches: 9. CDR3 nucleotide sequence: TGTGCCAGCAGTGGCCGCACAGGACTAGCGGGGGAAGATACGCAGTATTTT. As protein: CASSGRTGLAGEDTQYF.

CDR3 sequence (DNA): TGTGCCAGCAGTTCCGGGACAGGAACCTACGAGCAGTACTTC. Translated: CASSSGTGTYEQYF. V gene TRBV6-2 or TRBV6-3 combines with J gene TRBJ2-7, with TRBD1 identical over 8 bases. This CDR3 is built from 14 residues. Germline-derived CDR1 and CDR2 are MNHEY and SVGEGT. V dropped 4 bases and J dropped 2; count of bases not matched to a gene: 4.

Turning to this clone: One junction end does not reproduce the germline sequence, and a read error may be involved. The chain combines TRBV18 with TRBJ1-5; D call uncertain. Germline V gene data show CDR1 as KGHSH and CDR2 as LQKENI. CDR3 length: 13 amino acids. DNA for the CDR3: TGTGCCAGCTCTCCACCCTCCCTTGTGCCCCAGCATTTT. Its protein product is CASSPPSLVPQHF.

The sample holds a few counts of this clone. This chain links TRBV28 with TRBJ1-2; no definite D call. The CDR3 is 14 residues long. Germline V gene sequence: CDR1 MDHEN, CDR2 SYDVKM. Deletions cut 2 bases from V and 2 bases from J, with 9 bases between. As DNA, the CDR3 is TGTGCCAGCAGTTTACGGGGTAGGAACTATGGCTACACCTTC. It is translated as CASSLRGRNYGYTF.

DNA of the CDR3: TGTGCCAGTAGTTTTGACAGGGGCCCCTACGAGCAGTACTTC. It translates to CASSFDRGPYEQYF. This chain connects TRBV19 to TRBJ2-7; 8 bases are shared with TRBD1. Germline CDR1 LNHDA, CDR2 SQIVND (reference sequence). V dropped 5 bases and J dropped 2; count of bases not matched to a gene: 5. The CDR3 contains 14 residues. The variable domain in full, completed from reference TRBV19 and TRBJ2-7, reads DGGITQSPKYLFRKEGQNVTLSCEQNLNHDAMYWYRQDPGQGLRLIYYSQIVNDFQKGDIAEGYSVSREKKESFPLTVTSAQKNPTAFYLCASSFDRGPYEQYFGPGTRLTVT.

The CDR3 reads CASSVGDRYNEQFF. The CDR3 nucleotides read TGTGCCAGCAGCGTGGGGGACAGGTACAATGAGCAGTTCTTC. The chain couples TRBV9 to TRBJ2-1; 8 bases fit TRBD1. This CDR3 has 14 amino acids. Germline values: CDR1 SGDLS, CDR2 YYNGEE. V was clipped by 2 bases and J by 4 bases; unmatched bases: 2.

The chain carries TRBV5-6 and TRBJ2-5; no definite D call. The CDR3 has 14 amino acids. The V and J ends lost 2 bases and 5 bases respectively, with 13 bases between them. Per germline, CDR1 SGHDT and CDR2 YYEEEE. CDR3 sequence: CASSFLISRETQYF. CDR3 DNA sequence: TGTGCCAGCAGCTTTTTGATCTCGAGGGAGACCCAGTACTTC.

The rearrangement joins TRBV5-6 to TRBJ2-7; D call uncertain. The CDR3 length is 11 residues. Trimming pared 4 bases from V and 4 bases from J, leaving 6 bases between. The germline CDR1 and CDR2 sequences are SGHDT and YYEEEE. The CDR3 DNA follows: TGTGCCAGCAGCATATTATACGAGCAGTACTTC. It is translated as CASSILYEQYF.

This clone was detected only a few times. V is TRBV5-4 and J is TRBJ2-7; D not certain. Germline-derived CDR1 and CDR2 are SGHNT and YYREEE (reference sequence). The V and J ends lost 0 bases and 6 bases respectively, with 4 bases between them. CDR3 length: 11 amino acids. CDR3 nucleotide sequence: TGTGCCAGCAGCTTGGGGCTCGAGCAGTACTTC. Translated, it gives CASSLGLEQYF.

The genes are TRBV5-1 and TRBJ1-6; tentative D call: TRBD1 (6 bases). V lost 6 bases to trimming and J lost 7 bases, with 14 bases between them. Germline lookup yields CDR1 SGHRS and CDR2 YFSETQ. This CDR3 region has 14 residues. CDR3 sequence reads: CASNQTDRNSPLHF. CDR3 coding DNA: TGCGCCAGCAATCAGACCGACAGGAATTCACCCCTCCACTTT.

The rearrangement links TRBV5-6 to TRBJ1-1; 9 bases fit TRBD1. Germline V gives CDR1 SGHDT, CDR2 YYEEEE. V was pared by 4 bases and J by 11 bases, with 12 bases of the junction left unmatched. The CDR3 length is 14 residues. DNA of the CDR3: TGTGCCAGCAGCCGCCGGGACAGGGCGATTCAGGCTTTCTTT. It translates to CASSRRDRAIQAFF.